This T cell receptor (beta chain) was recorded in a study of blood T cell repertoires in COVID-19. The overall study: Samples representing acute and convalescent COVID-19 were sourced from the United States, Italy and Spain. Nucleic acid was either cDNA or gDNA, and it came from T cells, B-cell-depleted T cells, or PBMCs.

Original analysis: Scientists estimated how many nucleated cells there were by amplifying reference gene primers. TCRdb's table, derived via immunoSEQ multiplex PCR, lists solely in-frame clones and lacks some. For V, J and clone size, that table is used; D and trimming come from the DNA. The sample contains under 30,000 clones, 80% to 90% of which appear only once. The CDR3 consists of 14 residues. V was pared by 0 bases and J by 5 bases, with 10 bases between. Germline V CDR1 and CDR2: MNHEY, SMNVEV (reference sequence). This clone was picked up one time. The TCR sequence derives from a human donor with acute or convalescent COVID-19. The donor label of this sample is uncertain. This chain links TRBV27 with TRBJ1-1; no definite D call. The material sequenced was peripheral blood. CDR3 residues: CASSLSRVATEAFF. CDR3 sequence (DNA): TGTGCCAGCAGTTTATCGAGGGTTGCGACTGAAGCTTTCTTT.